This T cell receptor (beta chain) was sequenced in a study of monozygotic twins with inflammatory bowel disease. In preparing each TCR library, 3500 ng of total RNA was used. TCRdb processed the 5' RACE reads again and assigns one entry to each CDR3 protein, with no DNA. This sample contains some 400,000 distinct CDR3 sequences. There are 15 residues in the CDR3. The germline CDR1 and CDR2 sequences are MGHRA and YSYEKL. A remark on this clonotype: Its antigen is not known.

Notes on the study in general: Resolution of different T cell subtypes was not achieved.

This receptor was identified in a human donor with ulcerative colitis or Crohn's disease, or a healthy co-twin of an affected twin (not recorded which). The sequencing sample was made of blood. The chain employs TRBV4-1 and TRBJ1-2; TCRdb names TRBD1, which stays unverified in the absence of DNA. This chain's CDR3 is CASSQSGQGPYGYTF.